This paragraph covers one T cell receptor (beta chain) sequence. Being one base from a much bigger clone, this may be a read error. For the second PCR, which ran for roughly 6 to 11 cycles, a sample-barcoded 5' primer and a J-beta primer mix were used. TCRdb re-derived calls from the 5' RACE reads in MiXCR, one entry per CDR3 protein. The table has hundreds of thousands of distinct CDR3 sequences, around half seen once. CDR3 length: 16 amino acids. Trimming took off 3 bases at V and 0 bases at J, with 14 bases between the two ends. Germline loops: CDR1 LNHNV, CDR2 YYDKDF (reference sequence). The data derive from a study of blood T cells in healthy people across ages.

The chain links TRBV15 to TRBJ2-5, with a weak D call TRBD1 (6 bases). This sequence originates from an elderly man in good health. Sequenced material: blood. Here the CDR3 reads CATSSPRDMNQETQYF. The CDR3 coding sequence is TGTGCCACCAGCAGCCCCCGGGACATGAACCAAGAGACCCAGTACTTC.